This T cell receptor (beta chain) was captured in a study of naive and memory T cell subsets. TCR cDNA received a 3' ligated oligonucleotide that carried a UMI. By share of the sample, this clonotype is medium-sized. Amplification of ligated cDNA took four PCR rounds with SP2 and nested alpha and beta constant primers. Alpha and beta constant region primers primed reverse transcription for blood and skin samples. TCRdb re-analysed the 5' RACE reads in MiXCR, keeping a single row per CDR3 protein. The sample has about 56,000 distinct CDR3 sequences, 6% to 8% seen once. The sequence derives from a female donor in good health.

The CDR3 here is CASSTVDSYEQYF. For the CDR3, the DNA is TGTGCCAGCAGTACCGTTGACAGCTACGAGCAGTACTTC. This chain uses TRBV27 with TRBJ2-7; D is perhaps TRBD1 (5 bases). Germline CDR1 is MNHEY and CDR2 is SMNVEV (reference sequence). The CDR3 is 13 amino acids. V lost 5 bases and J lost 3, with 11 bases in between.